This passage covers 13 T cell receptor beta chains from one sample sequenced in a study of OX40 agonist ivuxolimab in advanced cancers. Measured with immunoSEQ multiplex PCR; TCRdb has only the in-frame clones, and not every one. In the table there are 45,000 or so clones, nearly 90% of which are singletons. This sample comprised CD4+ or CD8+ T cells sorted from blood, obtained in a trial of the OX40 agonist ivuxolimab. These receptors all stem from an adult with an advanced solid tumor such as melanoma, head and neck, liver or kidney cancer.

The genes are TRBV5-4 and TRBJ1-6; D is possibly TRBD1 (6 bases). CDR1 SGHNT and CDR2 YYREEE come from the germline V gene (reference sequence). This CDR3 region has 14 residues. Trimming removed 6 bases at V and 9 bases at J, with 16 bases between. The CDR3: CASTFWGGLSPLHF. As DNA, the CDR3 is TGTGCCAGCACCTTCTGGGGGGGCCTTTCACCCCTCCACTTT. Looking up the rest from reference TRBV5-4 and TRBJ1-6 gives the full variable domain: ETGVTQSPTHLIKTRGQQVTLRCSSQSGHNTVSWYQQALGQGPQFIFQYYREEENGRGNFPPRFSGLQFPNYSSELNVNALELDDSALYLCASTFWGGLSPLHFGNGTRLTVT.

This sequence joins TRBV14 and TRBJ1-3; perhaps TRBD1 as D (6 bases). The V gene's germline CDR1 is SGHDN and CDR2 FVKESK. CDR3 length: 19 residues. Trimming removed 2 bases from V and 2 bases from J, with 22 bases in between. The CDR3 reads CASSQLHGDKSDTGNTIYF. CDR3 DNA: TGTGCCAGCAGCCAACTTCACGGGGACAAGTCCGACACTGGAAACACCATATATTTT.

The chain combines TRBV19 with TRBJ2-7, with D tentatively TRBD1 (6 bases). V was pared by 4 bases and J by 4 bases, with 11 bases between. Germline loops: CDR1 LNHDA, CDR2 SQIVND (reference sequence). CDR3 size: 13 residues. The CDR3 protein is CASSSPGEYEQYF. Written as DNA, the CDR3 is TGTGCCAGTAGTAGCCCAGGGGAGTACGAGCAGTACTTC.

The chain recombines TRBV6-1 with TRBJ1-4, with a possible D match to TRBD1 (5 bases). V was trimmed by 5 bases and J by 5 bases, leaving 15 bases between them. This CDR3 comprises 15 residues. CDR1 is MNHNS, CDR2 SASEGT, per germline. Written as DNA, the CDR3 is TGTGCCAGCAGTACCACGCGGGGACGCAATGAAAAACTGTTTTTT. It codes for CASSTTRGRNEKLFF.

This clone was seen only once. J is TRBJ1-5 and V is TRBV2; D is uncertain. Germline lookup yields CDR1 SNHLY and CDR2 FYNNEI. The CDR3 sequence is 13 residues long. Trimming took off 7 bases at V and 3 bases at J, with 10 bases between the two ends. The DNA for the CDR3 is TGTGCCAGCACATCAGTGCCCAATCAGCCCCAGCATTTT. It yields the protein CASTSVPNQPQHF.

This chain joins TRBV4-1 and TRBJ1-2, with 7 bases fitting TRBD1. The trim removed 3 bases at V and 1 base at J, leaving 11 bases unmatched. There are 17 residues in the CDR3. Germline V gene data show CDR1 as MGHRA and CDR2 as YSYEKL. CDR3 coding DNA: TGCGCCAGCAGCCACCTCTTTGACAGGGCGGGTAACTATGGCTACACCTTC. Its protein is CASSHLFDRAGNYGYTF.

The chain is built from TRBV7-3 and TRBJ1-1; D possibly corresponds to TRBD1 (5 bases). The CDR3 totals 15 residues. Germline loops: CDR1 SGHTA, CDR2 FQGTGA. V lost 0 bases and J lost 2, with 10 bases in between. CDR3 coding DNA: TGTGCCAGCAGCTTAACGGGAGGGGTAAACACTGAAGCTTTCTTT. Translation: CASSLTGGVNTEAFF. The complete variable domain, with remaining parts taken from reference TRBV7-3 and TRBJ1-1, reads GAGVSQTPSNKVTEKGKYVELRCDPISGHTALYWYRQSLGQGPEFLIYFQGTGAADDSGLPNDRFFAVRPEGSVSTLKIQRTERGDSAVYLCASSLTGGVNTEAFFGQGTRLTVV.

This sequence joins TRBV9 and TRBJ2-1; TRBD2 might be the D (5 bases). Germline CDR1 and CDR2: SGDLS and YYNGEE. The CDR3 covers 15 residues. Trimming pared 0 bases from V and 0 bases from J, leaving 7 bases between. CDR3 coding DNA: TGTGCCAGCAGCGTAGGCGGGCCCTCCTACAATGAGCAGTTCTTC. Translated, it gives CASSVGGPSYNEQFF.

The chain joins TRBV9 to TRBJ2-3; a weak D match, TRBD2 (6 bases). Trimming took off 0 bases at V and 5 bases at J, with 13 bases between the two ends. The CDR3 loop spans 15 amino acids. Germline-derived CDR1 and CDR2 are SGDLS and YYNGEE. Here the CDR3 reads CASSVARRGGDTQYF. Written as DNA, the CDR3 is TGTGCCAGCAGCGTAGCGAGGCGGGGTGGAGATACGCAGTATTTT.

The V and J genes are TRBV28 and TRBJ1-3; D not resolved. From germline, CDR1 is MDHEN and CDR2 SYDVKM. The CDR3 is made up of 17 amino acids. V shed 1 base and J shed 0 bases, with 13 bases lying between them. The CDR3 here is CASSLLFPDGSGNTIYF. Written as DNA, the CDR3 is TGTGCCAGCAGTTTATTGTTCCCGGACGGCTCTGGAAACACCATATATTTT.

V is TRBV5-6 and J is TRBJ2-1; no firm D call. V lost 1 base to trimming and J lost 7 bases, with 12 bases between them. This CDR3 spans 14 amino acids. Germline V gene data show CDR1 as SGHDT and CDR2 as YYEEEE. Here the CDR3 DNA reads TGTGCCAGCAGCTTGAGATACGACCCTAATGAGCAGTTCTTC. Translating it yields CASSLRYDPNEQFF.

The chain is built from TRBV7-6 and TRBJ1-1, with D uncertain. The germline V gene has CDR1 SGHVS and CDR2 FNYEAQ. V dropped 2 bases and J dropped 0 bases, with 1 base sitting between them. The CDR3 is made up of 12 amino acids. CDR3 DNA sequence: TGTGCCAGCAGCTTACTGAACACTGAAGCTTTCTTT. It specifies CASSLLNTEAFF.

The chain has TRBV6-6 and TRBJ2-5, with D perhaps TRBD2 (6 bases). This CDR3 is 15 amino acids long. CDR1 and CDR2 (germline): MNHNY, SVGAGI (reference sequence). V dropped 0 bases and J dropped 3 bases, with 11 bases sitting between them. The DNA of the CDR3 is TGTGCCAGCAGTTACTCGCGGAGGGCCGAAGAGACCCAGTACTTC. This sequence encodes CASSYSRRAEETQYF.